This section outlines one T cell receptor (beta chain) sequence together with its context. Seattle researchers signed up patients amid active infection and tracked them longitudinally. The germline V gene has CDR1 SGHDN and CDR2 FVKESK. V was pared by 3 bases and J by 4 bases, with 9 bases between. The CDR3 loop spans 14 amino acids. The sample comes from a study of blood T cell repertoires in COVID-19. At the level of the study: Spain, Italy and the United States supplied samples that represented acute and convalescent COVID-19. PBMCs, B-cell-depleted T cells, or T cells provided the cDNA or gDNA that made up the material.

As processed by the authors: Estimates of nucleated cell counts were drawn from the amplification of reference gene primers. TCRdb keeps only in-frame clones here, not all; method: immunoSEQ multiplex PCR. That table furnishes V, J and clone size, whereas the DNA furnished D and trimming. The table has about 250,000 clones, approximately 88% seen once; the top ten hold under 8%. The rearrangement joins TRBV14 to TRBJ1-4; no definite D call. This TCR derives from a woman in her twenties or thirties with COVID-19, enrolled during active disease. Material: peripheral blood. The CDR3: CASSQPGSNEKLFF. DNA of the CDR3: TGTGCCAGCAGCCAGCCGGGAAGTAATGAAAAACTGTTTTTT.